This T cell receptor (beta chain) came from a study of blood T cell repertoires in COVID-19. Overall study context: Samples of COVID-19 (acute and convalescent) were obtained from the United States, Italy and Spain. PBMCs, B-cell-depleted T cells, or T cells were the source of the cDNA or gDNA that made up the material.

V shed 6 bases, J shed 6 bases, and the junction held 11 bases outside the gene matches. The CDR3 covers 15 residues. Germline loops: CDR1 MNHEY, CDR2 SVGAGI. As processed by the authors: By means of reference gene primer amplification, nucleated cell counts were estimated. Some clones are missing from TCRdb's copy, which holds only in-frame ones; the method was immunoSEQ multiplex PCR. V and J calls and clone size are those listed in that table; D and trimming were worked out from the DNA. Of 110,000 to 150,000 clones in the sample, around 82% are singletons; the top ten hold roughly 8%. The V and J genes are TRBV6-5 and TRBJ2-7; 10 bases line up with TRBD1. The sequenced sample consisted of peripheral blood. The receptor was isolated from a human donor in a cohort sampled during active COVID-19. CDR3: CASSRSPGTGAEQYF. DNA for the CDR3: TGTGCCAGCAGCCGAAGTCCCGGGACAGGGGCCGAGCAGTACTTC.